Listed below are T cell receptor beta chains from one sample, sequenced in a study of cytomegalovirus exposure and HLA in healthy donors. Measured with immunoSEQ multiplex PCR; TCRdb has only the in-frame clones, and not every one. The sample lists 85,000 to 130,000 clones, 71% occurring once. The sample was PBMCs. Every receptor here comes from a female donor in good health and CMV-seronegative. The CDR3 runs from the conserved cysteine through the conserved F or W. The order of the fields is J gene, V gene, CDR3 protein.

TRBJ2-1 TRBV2 CASSIGSGRAAEQFF
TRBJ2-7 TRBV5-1 CASSLGLAGGPSYEQYF
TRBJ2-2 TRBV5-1 CASSLGGTSTGELFF
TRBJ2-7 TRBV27 CASSLTSGRTYEQYF
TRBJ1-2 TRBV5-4 CASSLVQNRAGYGYTF
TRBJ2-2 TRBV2 CASSVERGDTGELFF
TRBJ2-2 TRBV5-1 CASTTGVTGELFF
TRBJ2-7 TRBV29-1 CSVSGGRIYEQYF
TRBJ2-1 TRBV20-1 CSAKRGLQFF
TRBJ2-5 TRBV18 CASSPALQETQYF
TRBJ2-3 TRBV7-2 CASSPRTSGEHTDTQYF
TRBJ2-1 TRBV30 CAWSPPFSGGYNEQFF
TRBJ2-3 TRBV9 CASSAPKDRGTDTQYF
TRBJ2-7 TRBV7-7 CASSLATAGTQYF
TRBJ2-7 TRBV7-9 CASSFPAGGEQYF
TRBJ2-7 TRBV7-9 CASSLASDTYEQYF
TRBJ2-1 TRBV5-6 CASSLIPNGDNEQFF
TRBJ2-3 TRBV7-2 CASSLGGGRTGIDTQYF
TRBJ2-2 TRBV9 CASSDTGAGGELFF
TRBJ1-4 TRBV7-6 CASSLQGATGEKLFF
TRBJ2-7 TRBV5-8 CASSFRAYEQYF
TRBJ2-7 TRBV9 CASSPGLAGPLHEQYF
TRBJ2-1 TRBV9 CASSVGQEQFF
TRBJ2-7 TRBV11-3 CASSLGASGGTYEQYF
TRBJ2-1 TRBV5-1 CASSLVPGNEQFF
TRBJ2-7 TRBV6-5 CASTRGSSYEQYF
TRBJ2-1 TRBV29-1 CSVEATGGNEQFF
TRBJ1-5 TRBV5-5 CASSLLQGNQPQHF
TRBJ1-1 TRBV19 CASSMTRYREPNTEAFF
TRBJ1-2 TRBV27 CASSFTGGDYGYTF
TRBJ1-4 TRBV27 CASSYRRGKLFF
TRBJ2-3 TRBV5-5 CASSLAAGATWGTDTQYF
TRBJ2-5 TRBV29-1 CSVEEGTSGRETQYF
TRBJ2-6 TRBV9 CASREGGGSGANVLTF
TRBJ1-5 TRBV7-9 CASSQGTGNRPQHF
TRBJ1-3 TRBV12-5 CASGLGTGRFLSGNTIYF
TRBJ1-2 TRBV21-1 CASSKGRGGGYTF
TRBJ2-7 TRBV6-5 CASKNGGGHEQYF
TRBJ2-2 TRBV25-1 CASSEFSRTGELFF
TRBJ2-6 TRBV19 CASSPRVTLISGANVLTF
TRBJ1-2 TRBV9 CASSPWTGPEVGYTF
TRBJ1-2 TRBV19 CASSIEGTGHNGGYTF
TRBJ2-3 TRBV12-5 CASGLAPLSDTQYF
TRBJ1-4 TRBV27 CASSPWETGEEKLFF
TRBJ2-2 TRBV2 CASSEQDRQNTGELFF
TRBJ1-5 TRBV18 CASSPGYSNQPQHF